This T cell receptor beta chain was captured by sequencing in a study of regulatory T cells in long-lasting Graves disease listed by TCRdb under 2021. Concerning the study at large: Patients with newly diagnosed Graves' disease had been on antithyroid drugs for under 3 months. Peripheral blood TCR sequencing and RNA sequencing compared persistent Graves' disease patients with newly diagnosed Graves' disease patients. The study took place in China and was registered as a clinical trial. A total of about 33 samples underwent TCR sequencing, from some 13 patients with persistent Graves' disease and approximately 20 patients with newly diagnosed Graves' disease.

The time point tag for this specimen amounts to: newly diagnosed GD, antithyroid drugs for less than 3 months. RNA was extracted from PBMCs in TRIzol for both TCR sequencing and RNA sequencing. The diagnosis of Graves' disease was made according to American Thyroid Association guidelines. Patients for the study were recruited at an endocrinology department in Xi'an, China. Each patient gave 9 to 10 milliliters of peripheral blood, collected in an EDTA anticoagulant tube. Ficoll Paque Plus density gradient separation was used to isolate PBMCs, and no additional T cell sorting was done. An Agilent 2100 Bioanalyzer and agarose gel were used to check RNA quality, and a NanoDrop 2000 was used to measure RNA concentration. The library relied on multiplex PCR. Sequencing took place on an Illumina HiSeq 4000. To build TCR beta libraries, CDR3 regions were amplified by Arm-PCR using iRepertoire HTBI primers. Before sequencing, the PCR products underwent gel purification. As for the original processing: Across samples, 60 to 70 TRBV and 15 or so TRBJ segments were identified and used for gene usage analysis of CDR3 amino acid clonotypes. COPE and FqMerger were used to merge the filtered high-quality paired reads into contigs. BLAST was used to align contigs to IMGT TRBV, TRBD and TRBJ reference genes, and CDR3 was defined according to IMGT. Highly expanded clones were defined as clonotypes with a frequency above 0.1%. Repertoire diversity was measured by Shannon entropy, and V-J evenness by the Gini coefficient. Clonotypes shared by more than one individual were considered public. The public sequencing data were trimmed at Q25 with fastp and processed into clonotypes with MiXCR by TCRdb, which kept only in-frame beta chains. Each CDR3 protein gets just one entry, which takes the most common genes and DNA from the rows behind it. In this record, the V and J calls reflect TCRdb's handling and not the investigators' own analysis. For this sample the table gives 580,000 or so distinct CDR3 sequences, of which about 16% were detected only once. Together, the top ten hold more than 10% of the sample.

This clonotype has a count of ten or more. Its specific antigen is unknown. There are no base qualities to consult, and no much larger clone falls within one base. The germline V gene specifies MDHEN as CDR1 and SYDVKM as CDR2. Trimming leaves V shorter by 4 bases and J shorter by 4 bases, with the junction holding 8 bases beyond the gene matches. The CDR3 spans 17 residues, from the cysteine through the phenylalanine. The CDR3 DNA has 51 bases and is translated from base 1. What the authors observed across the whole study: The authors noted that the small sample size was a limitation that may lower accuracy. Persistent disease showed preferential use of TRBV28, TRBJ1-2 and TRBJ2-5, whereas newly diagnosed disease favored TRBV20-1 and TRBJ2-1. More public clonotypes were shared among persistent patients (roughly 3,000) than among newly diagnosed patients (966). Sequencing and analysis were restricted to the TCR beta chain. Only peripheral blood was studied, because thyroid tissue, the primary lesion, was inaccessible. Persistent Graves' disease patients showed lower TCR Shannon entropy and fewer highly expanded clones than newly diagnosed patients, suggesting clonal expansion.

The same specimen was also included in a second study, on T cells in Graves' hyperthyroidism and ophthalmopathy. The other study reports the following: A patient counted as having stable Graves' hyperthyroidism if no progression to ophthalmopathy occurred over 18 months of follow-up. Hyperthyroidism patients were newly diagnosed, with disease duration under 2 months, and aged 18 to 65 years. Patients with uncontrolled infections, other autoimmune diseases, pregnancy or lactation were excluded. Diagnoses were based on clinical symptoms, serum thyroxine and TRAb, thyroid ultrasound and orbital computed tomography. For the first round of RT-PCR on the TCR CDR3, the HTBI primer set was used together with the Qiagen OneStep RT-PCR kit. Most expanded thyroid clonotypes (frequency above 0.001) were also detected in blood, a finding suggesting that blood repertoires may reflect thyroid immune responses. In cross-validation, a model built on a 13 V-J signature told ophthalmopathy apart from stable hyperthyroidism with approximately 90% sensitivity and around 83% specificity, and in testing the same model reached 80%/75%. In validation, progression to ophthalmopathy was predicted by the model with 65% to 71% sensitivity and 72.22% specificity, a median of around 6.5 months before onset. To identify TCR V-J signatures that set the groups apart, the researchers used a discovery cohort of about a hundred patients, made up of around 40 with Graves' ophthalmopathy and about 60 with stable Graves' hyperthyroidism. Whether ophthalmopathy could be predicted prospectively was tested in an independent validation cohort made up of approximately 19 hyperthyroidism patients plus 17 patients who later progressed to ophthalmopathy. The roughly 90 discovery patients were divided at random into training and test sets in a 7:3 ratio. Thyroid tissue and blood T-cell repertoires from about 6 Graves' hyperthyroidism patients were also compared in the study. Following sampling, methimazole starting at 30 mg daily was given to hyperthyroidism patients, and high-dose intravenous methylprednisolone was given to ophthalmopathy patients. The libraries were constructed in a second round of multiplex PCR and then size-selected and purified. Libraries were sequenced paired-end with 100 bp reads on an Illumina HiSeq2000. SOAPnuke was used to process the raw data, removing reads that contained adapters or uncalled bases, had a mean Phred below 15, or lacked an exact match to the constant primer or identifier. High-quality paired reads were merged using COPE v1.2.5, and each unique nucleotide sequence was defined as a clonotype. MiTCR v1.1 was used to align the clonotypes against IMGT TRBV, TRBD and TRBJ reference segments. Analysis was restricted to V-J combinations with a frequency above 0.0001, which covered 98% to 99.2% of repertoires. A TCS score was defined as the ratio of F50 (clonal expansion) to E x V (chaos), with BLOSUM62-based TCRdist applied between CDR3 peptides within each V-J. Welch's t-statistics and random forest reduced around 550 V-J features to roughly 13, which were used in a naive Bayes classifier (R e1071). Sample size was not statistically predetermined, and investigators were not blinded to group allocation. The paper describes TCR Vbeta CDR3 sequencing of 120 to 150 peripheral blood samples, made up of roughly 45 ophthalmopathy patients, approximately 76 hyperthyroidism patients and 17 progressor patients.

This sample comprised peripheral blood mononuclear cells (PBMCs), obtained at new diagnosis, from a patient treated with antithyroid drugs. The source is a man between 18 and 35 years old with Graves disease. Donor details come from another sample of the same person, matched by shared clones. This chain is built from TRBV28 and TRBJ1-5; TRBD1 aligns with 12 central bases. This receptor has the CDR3 CASSSRGTGGGNQPQHF. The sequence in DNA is TGTGCCAGCAGTTCCCGCGGGACAGGGGGCGGTAATCAGCCCCAGCATTTT.